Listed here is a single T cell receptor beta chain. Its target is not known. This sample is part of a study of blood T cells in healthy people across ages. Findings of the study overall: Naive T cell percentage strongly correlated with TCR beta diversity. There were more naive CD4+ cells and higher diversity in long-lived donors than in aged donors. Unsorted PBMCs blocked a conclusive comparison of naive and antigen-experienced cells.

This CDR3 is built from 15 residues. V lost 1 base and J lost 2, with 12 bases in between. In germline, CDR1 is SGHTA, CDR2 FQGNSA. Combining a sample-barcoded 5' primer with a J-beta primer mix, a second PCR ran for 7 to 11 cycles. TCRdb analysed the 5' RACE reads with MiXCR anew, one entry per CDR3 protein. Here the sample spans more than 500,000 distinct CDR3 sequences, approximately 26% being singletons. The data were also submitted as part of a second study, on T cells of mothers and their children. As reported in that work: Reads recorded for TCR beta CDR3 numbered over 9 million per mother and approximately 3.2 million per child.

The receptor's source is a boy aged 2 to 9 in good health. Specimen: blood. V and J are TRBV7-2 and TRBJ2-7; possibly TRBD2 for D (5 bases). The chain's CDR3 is CASSLGRGATYEQYF. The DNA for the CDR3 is TGTGCCAGCAGCTTAGGTCGGGGAGCCACCTACGAGCAGTACTTC.